This passage covers 12 T cell receptor beta chains from one sample sequenced in a study of T cell responses to AZD1222 COVID-19 vaccine. Method: immunoSEQ multiplex PCR; TCRdb's copy keeps in-frame clones and lacks some. The data hold tens of thousands of clones, with approximately 84% observed a single time. The material was peripheral blood, obtained on day 0 of AZD1222 vaccination. These receptors all stem from an adult in good health.

This clone appeared a single time. The chain carries TRBV11-2 and TRBJ2-2, with 10 bases lining up with TRBD2. The CDR3 spans 17 residues. Germline CDR1 and CDR2: SGHAT and FQNNGV. The V and J ends lost 3 bases and 5 bases, in that order; junction bases with no gene match: 9. The CDR3 coding sequence is TGTGCCAGCAGCTTGCTGGCTAGCGGGAGAGGTACCGGGGAGCTGTTTTTT. Protein sequence: CASSLLASGRGTGELFF.

The V gene is TRBV6-1, the J gene TRBJ1-1; the D gene is possibly TRBD1 (5 bases). The CDR3 totals 14 residues. The V and J ends lost 2 bases and 0 bases respectively, with 7 bases between them. Germline lookup yields CDR1 MNHNS and CDR2 SASEGT. The chain's CDR3 is CASSEWGMNTEAFF. In nucleotides, the CDR3 is TGTGCCAGCAGTGAATGGGGCATGAACACTGAAGCTTTCTTT.

Only a few counts were recorded for this clone. The chain joins TRBV2 to TRBJ1-6, with D possibly TRBD1 on 5 matching bases. Germline assignment: CDR1 SNHLY and CDR2 FYNNEI. The V end was cut by 2 bases, the J end by 6 bases, with 14 bases between. CDR3 length: 16 residues. The CDR3 loop is CASSEIRVRPNSPLHF. For the CDR3, the DNA is TGTGCCAGCAGTGAAATCAGGGTTCGACCTAATTCACCCCTCCACTTT. Full variable domain (missing parts from reference TRBV2 and TRBJ1-6): EPEVTQTPSHQVTQMGQEVILRCVPISNHLYFYWYRQILGQKVEFLVSFYNNEISEKSEIFDDQFSVERPDGSNFTLKIRSTKLEDSAMYFCASSEIRVRPNSPLHFGNGTRLTVT.

The V call is TRBV6-5, the J call TRBJ1-4, with D unresolved. CDR3 size: 15 residues. In germline, CDR1 is MNHEY, CDR2 SVGAGI. The V gene lost 2 bases and the J gene lost 2 bases, with 9 bases spanning the gap. The CDR3 loop reads CASSYGGRTNEKLFF. CDR3 nucleotides: TGTGCCAGCAGTTACGGAGGGAGGACTAATGAAAAACTGTTTTTT.

The count of this clone is one. The chain uses TRBV6-5 and TRBJ1-2, with 7 bases aligning to TRBD1. Germline trimming cut 2 bases from V and 8 bases from J; bases unmatched to any gene: 5. The length of the CDR3 is 13 residues. CDR1 and CDR2 from the germline V gene are MNHEY and SVGAGI. Here the CDR3 reads CASSYDRDGGYTF. Here the CDR3 DNA reads TGTGCCAGCAGTTACGACAGGGATGGAGGCTACACCTTC.

The gene calls are TRBV3-1 (or the pseudogene TRBV3-2) and TRBJ1-2; D might be TRBD1 (5 bases). The V gene lost 3 bases and the J gene lost 5 bases, with 13 bases spanning the gap. This CDR3 spans 14 amino acids. Germline V lookup: CDR1 LGHDT, CDR2 YNNKEL (reference sequence). The CDR3 DNA reads TGTGCCAGCAGCCAGGGGGGGGTATCGTATGGCTACACCTTC. Its protein is CASSQGGVSYGYTF.

This rearrangement joins TRBV19 to TRBJ1-4; D gene uncertain. Looked up from germline, CDR1 is LNHDA and CDR2 is SQIVND (reference sequence). With 4 bases removed from V and 0 bases from J, the gap between germline ends came to 6 bases. CDR3 length: 14 residues. CDR3 in DNA: TGTGCCAGTAGTAACAGCGCAACTAATGAAAAACTGTTTTTT. Translation gives CASSNSATNEKLFF. Full variable domain (rest looked up from reference TRBV19 and TRBJ1-4): DGGITQSPKYLFRKEGQNVTLSCEQNLNHDAMYWYRQDPGQGLRLIYYSQIVNDFQKGDIAEGYSVSREKKESFPLTVTSAQKNPTAFYLCASSNSATNEKLFFGSGTQLSVL.

The CDR3 protein is CASSASPGTVYEQYF. In nucleotides, the CDR3 is TGTGCCAGCAGCGCCTCTCCGGGGACGGTCTACGAGCAGTACTTC. This sequence joins TRBV9 and TRBJ2-7; D may match TRBD1 or TRBD2 (5 bases each). The CDR3 is 15 amino acids. CDR1 is SGDLS and CDR2 is YYNGEE in the germline V gene. V was clipped by 3 bases and J by 3 bases, with 16 bases between them.

This clone has more than one count but fewer than ten. The chain employs TRBV19 and TRBJ1-2; D not certain. Germline V gene sequence: CDR1 LNHDA, CDR2 SQIVND (reference sequence). Trimming removed 3 bases from V and 7 bases from J, with 21 bases in between. The CDR3 spans 16 residues. This CDR3 is CASSISLAAQLRGYTF. The CDR3 nucleotides are TGTGCCAGTAGTATTTCGCTGGCCGCACAGCTCCGTGGCTACACCTTC.

The chain carries TRBV7-8 and TRBJ2-7; TRBD1 matches 7 bases. Germline V gene data show CDR1 as SGHVS and CDR2 as FQNEAQ. The CDR3 runs 15 residues. V lost 10 bases to trimming and J lost 2 bases; unmatched junction nucleotides: 14. Here the CDR3 reads CATRNRGSTAYEQYF. Written as DNA, the CDR3 is TGTGCCACCCGGAACAGGGGCTCTACCGCCTACGAGCAGTACTTC.

The J gene is TRBJ1-1, the V gene TRBV7-2; the match to TRBD1 covers 7 bases. The CDR3 runs 13 residues. Unmatched junction bases numbered 5, after V lost 5 bases and J lost 5 bases. Germline lookup yields CDR1 SGHTA and CDR2 FQGNSA. The CDR3 nucleotides are TGTGCCAGCAGCAGGGGACAGCGGACTGAAGCTTTCTTT. Its translation is CASSRGQRTEAFF.

The genes are TRBV12-3 or TRBV12-4 and TRBJ2-2; no firm D call. The CDR3 spans 11 residues. V lost 5 bases to trimming and J lost 8 bases, with 6 bases between them. CDR3 coding DNA: TGTGCCAGCAGTCTCCTAGGGGAGCTGTTTTTT. Translated: CASSLLGELFF.